What follows are 29 T cell receptor beta chains derived from one specimen sequenced in a study of human T cells and chemical hapten exposure. This sample's time point: pre-sensitization, week 0. Treatment noted: therapeutic diphenylcyclopropenone sensitization with weekly scalp DPC. TCRdb redid the calling of the RACE reads with MiXCR, one entry per CDR3 protein. The table records about 380,000 distinct CDR3 sequences, roughly 5% of them present only once. The sample consisted of whole blood, taken in connection with sensitization to the hapten diphenylcyclopropenone (DPC). The receptors were gathered from a woman in her forties or fifties with alopecia areata. Some clones in this sample may be carry-over from other donors' samples.

This clonotype has ten or more counts. The rearrangement uses TRBV6-1 and TRBJ2-7; D tentatively reads TRBD1 or TRBD2 (5 bases each). The CDR3 is 14 residues long. The germline V gene encodes CDR1 MNHNS and CDR2 SASEGT. Trimming pared 4 bases from V and 3 bases from J, leaving 13 bases between. CDR3 sequence: CASSVEDNFYEQYF. The CDR3 DNA follows: TGTGCCAGCAGTGTGGAGGACAACTTCTACGAGCAGTACTTC.

This clonotype was recorded a few times. The V gene is TRBV29-1, the J gene TRBJ2-7, with D possibly matching TRBD2 (5 bases). V lost 4 bases, J lost 2 bases, and 6 bases lay in between. This CDR3 spans 11 amino acids. Germline V gene sequence: CDR1 SQVTM, CDR2 ANQGSEA. The CDR3 DNA is TGCAGCGTTGCGGGGACCTACGAGCAGTACTTC. It codes for CSVAGTYEQYF.

This clonotype was counted at least ten times. The CDR3: CASSLGRTSEQFF. The CDR3 bases are TGTGCCAGCAGCTTGGGAAGAACTAGTGAGCAGTTCTTC. The genes are TRBV5-5 and TRBJ2-1; D is perhaps TRBD2 (5 bases). The germline CDR1 and CDR2 sequences are SGHKS and YYEKEE (reference sequence). The CDR3 has 13 residues. V gave up 0 bases and J gave up 9 bases, with 10 bases separating them.

This clonotype appeared many times. This chain links TRBV6-1 with TRBJ1-3; D gene ambiguous. The CDR3 is made up of 14 amino acids. V gave up 0 bases and J gave up 6 bases, with 9 bases separating them. Germline V gene data show CDR1 as MNHNS and CDR2 as SASEGT. The CDR3 loop reads CASSEAGSLNTIYF. Written as DNA, the CDR3 is TGTGCCAGCAGTGAAGCCGGGAGTCTAAACACCATATATTTT.

This sequence joins TRBV5-1 and TRBJ1-5; D ambiguous. The CDR3 spans 15 residues. Germline lookup yields CDR1 SGHRS and CDR2 YFSETQ. Trimming shortened V by 0 bases and J by 0 bases, and 7 bases separated the two germline ends. DNA for the CDR3: TGCGCCAGCAGCTTGGAATTGTATAGCAATCAGCCCCAGCATTTT. It yields the protein CASSLELYSNQPQHF.

CDR3 residues: CASSLGEPPYNSPLHF. The CDR3 DNA is TGTGCCAGCAGCTTGGGAGAGCCTCCCTATAATTCACCCCTCCACTTT. The gene calls are TRBV7-9 and TRBJ1-6; no definite D call. Germline values: CDR1 SEHNR, CDR2 FQNEAQ (reference sequence). CDR3 length: 16 residues. V gave up 3 bases and J gave up 2 bases, with 11 bases separating them.

This clonotype was detected many times. The chain links TRBV11-2 to TRBJ2-4; no reliable D call. The CDR3 is made up of 16 amino acids. Per germline, CDR1 SGHAT and CDR2 FQNNGV. The ends were cut back, 4 bases at V and 0 bases at J, with 13 bases in the middle. The CDR3 reads CASSSLQTLAKNIQYF. In DNA, the CDR3 is TGTGCCAGCAGCTCTCTCCAAACCCTAGCCAAAAACATTCAGTACTTC.

This clonotype was detected ten times or more. J is TRBJ1-1 and V is TRBV29-1; 11 bases are shared with TRBD1. CDR3 size: 15 residues. CDR1 is SQVTM and CDR2 is ANQGSEA in the germline V gene. Trimming at V came to 6 bases and at J to 3 bases, leaving 9 bases not matched to a gene. CDR3 protein: CSVPGQGAKDTEAFF. In DNA form, the CDR3 reads TGCAGCGTCCCTGGACAGGGGGCGAAGGACACTGAAGCTTTCTTT.

This sequence joins TRBV20-1 and TRBJ1-6; 9 bases are a match to TRBD1. CDR1 DFQATT and CDR2 SNEGSKA come from the germline V gene (reference sequence). V dropped 5 bases and J dropped 11; count of bases not matched to a gene: 7. CDR3 length: 13 amino acids. The CDR3 DNA reads as TGCAGTGCTTCAACAGGGGGCCGTCCACCCCTCCACTTT. Translated, it gives CSASTGGRPPLHF.

This clonotype showed up many times. The chain couples TRBV6-2 or TRBV6-3 to TRBJ2-3; 8 bases fit TRBD1. The V segment lost 2 bases and the J segment 4 bases; nucleotides outside the gene matches: 8. The CDR3 extends over 16 amino acids. Germline CDR1 MNHEY, CDR2 SVGEGT. CDR3: CASSYLRDRLPDTQYF. CDR3 in DNA: TGTGCCAGCAGTTACCTCCGGGACAGGTTGCCAGATACGCAGTATTTT.

A few counts support this clonotype. The gene calls are TRBV11-2 and TRBJ2-1; D ambiguous. The CDR3 contains 16 residues. Trimming cost V 2 bases and J 0 bases, with 11 bases left between them. Germline V CDR1 and CDR2: SGHAT, FQNNGV. The CDR3 loop reads CASSLLAISSYNEQFF. The DNA for the CDR3 is TGTGCCAGCAGCTTATTGGCCATTAGCTCCTACAATGAGCAGTTCTTC.

A few counts support this clonotype. The chain has TRBV27 and TRBJ1-5; perhaps TRBD1 as D (5 bases). V was pared by 2 bases and J by 4 bases, with 15 bases between. Germline CDR1 and CDR2: MNHEY and SMNVEV (reference sequence). This CDR3 has 16 residues. The CDR3 loop is CASSLRGSGKNQPQHF. The CDR3 coding sequence is TGTGCCAGCAGTTTAAGGGGCAGTGGGAAGAATCAGCCCCAGCATTTT.

There are many counts of this clonotype. The gene calls are TRBV20-1 and TRBJ1-6; 7 nucleotides match TRBD1. The ends lost 0 bases at V and 4 bases at J; junction bases unmatched: 6. CDR3 size: 16 residues. CDR1 is DFQATT, CDR2 SNEGSKA, per germline (reference sequence). As DNA, the CDR3 is TGCAGTGCTAGAGAACAGAGGGGGCTTTATAATTCACCCCTCCACTTT. Its translation: CSAREQRGLYNSPLHF.

This clonotype occurred a few times. This chain uses TRBV5-1 with TRBJ2-7; TRBD1 matches 11 bases. In germline, CDR1 is SGHRS, CDR2 YFSETQ. The CDR3 is 14 residues long. The J segment lost 6 bases and the V segment lost 3 bases, leaving 5 bases of the junction unmatched. The CDR3 loop is CASSSGQGGTEQYF. The CDR3 DNA is TGCGCCAGCAGCTCGGGACAGGGGGGCACCGAGCAGTACTTC.

In this sample, this clonotype turned up a few times. The rearrangement uses TRBV28 and TRBJ1-2; no definite D call. The V gene lost 5 bases and the J gene lost 4 bases, with 8 bases spanning the gap. CDR1 is MDHEN and CDR2 is SYDVKM in the germline V gene. The CDR3 length is 12 residues. The CDR3 is CASSKYLYGYTF. The CDR3 nucleotides read TGTGCCAGCAGTAAATATCTCTATGGCTACACCTTC.

In its sample, this clonotype was seen a few times. V is TRBV18 and J is TRBJ1-1; the D gene is possibly TRBD1 (6 bases). The ends were cut back, 3 bases at V and 2 bases at J, with 13 bases in the middle. Germline loops: CDR1 KGHSH, CDR2 LQKENI. The CDR3 sequence is 15 residues long. CDR3 coding DNA: TGTGCCAGCTCACCCACCGGACAGATTAACACTGAAGCTTTCTTT. Amino acids: CASSPTGQINTEAFF.

With respect to this clonotype: A much larger clone lies a single base off, so this may be a read error. This chain connects TRBV30 to TRBJ1-5, with no clear D. The CDR3 length is 13 residues. Germline V lookup: CDR1 GTSNPN, CDR2 SVGIG (reference sequence). The CDR3 loop is CARSDVAYGPQHF. The CDR3 region has the DNA TGTGCCAGGAGCGATGTGGCCTATGGGCCCCAGCATTTT.

The chain employs TRBV18 and TRBJ2-1, with 9 bases aligning to TRBD2. The germline CDR1 and CDR2 sequences are KGHSH and LQKENI. The junction had 11 bases not matched to a gene; V was cut back by 1 base and J by 4 bases. The CDR3 runs 18 residues. CDR3 in amino acids: CASSPLRSSGDLYNEQFF. CDR3 bases: TGTGCCAGCTCACCACTACGGTCTAGCGGGGATCTATACAATGAGCAGTTCTTC.

This clonotype showed up many times. The chain is built from TRBV7-2 and TRBJ1-4; D gene ambiguous. The CDR3 has 12 amino acids. Germline CDR1 reads SGHTA; CDR2 reads FQGNSA. Trimming removed 3 bases at V and 8 bases at J, with 7 bases between. CDR3 in DNA: TGTGCCAGCAGCTTGCCAGGCGAAAAACTGTTTTTT. Protein sequence: CASSLPGEKLFF.

This clonotype occurred many times. V is TRBV29-1 and J is TRBJ2-4; unclear D gene. Trimming shortened V by 2 bases and J by 0 bases, and 8 bases separated the two germline ends. CDR3 length: 14 residues. The germline gives CDR1 SQVTM, CDR2 ANQGSEA. The CDR3 region has the DNA TGCAGCGTTGAATTACTCCTAGCCAAAAACATTCAGTACTTC. Translation gives CSVELLLAKNIQYF.

This clonotype was detected ten times or more. The V call is TRBV6-2 or TRBV6-3, the J call TRBJ2-5, with no clear D. Germline V gene data show CDR1 as MNHEY and CDR2 as SVGEGT. The germline V and J ends were trimmed by 6 bases and 7 bases, with 15 bases remaining between them. The CDR3 has 13 residues. CDR3 bases: TGTGCCAGCAGCGACCCAGGAGAAACGACCCAGTACTTC. Translated, it gives CASSDPGETTQYF.

The V and J genes are TRBV20-1 and TRBJ1-5; D unresolved. This CDR3 region has 15 residues. Trimming removed 0 bases at V and 3 bases at J, with 12 bases between. Germline V gene data show CDR1 as DFQATT and CDR2 as SNEGSKA (reference sequence). The CDR3 loop reads CSARDKRWDNQPQHF. CDR3 bases: TGCAGTGCTAGAGACAAGCGCTGGGACAATCAGCCCCAGCATTTT.

The table lists this clonotype with a few counts. J is TRBJ1-4 and V is TRBV5-1; possibly TRBD1 for D (5 bases). Between the trimmed V and J ends, which lost 4 bases and 6 bases, there was a span of 13 bases. The CDR3 is 14 residues long. Germline CDR1 and CDR2: SGHRS and YFSETQ. The CDR3 DNA sequence: TGCGCCAGCAGCCTCAACGGGGCCGATGAAAAACTGTTTTTT. Its protein is CASSLNGADEKLFF.

Only a few counts were recorded for this clonotype. The chain joins TRBV10-3 to TRBJ1-1, with D unresolved. The germline V gene encodes CDR1 ENHRY and CDR2 SYGVKD. The CDR3 totals 16 residues. V lost 0 bases and J 1 base, leaving 12 bases between the germline ends. The CDR3 nucleotides read TGTGCCATCAGTGAGTCGAAACTCCGGGGGAACACTGAAGCTTTCTTT. This codes for CAISESKLRGNTEAFF.

This clonotype was counted ten times or more. CDR3 in DNA: TGCAGTGCTAGAGAGGGGTCCACCGGGGAGCTGTTTTTT. The encoded protein is CSAREGSTGELFF. The chain employs TRBV20-1 and TRBJ2-2; D ambiguous. Germline lookup yields CDR1 DFQATT and CDR2 SNEGSKA (reference sequence). This CDR3 has 13 residues. Trimming removed 0 bases at V and 4 bases at J, with 6 bases between.

The chain carries TRBV5-6 and TRBJ1-5; possible D gene TRBD1, 5 bases. The CDR3 covers 15 residues. V lost 1 base and J 5 bases, leaving 13 bases between the germline ends. The germline V gene has CDR1 SGHDT and CDR2 YYEEEE. CDR3 bases: TGTGCCAGCAGCTTGATGAGTGGGACCCATCAGCCCCAGCATTTT. Translation gives CASSLMSGTHQPQHF.

This clonotype showed up many times. The chain carries TRBV12-3 or TRBV12-4 and TRBJ2-5, with D perhaps matching TRBD2 (5 bases). This CDR3 has 15 amino acids. V was trimmed by 2 bases and J by 1 base, leaving 11 bases between them. The CDR3 DNA sequence: TGTGCCAGCAGTTTAACTAGGAGCCTCCAAGAGACCCAGTACTTC. Protein product: CASSLTRSLQETQYF.

The chain links TRBV12-3 or TRBV12-4 to TRBJ2-6; D remains unclear. This CDR3 is built from 15 residues. Deletions cut 2 bases from V and 2 bases from J, with 7 bases between. DNA for the CDR3: TGTGCCAGCAGTTTAACAGACCCTGGGGCCAACGTCCTGACTTTC. Its protein product is CASSLTDPGANVLTF.

This clonotype was recorded at least ten times. The gene calls are TRBV28 and TRBJ2-3; 12 positions agree with TRBD2. Germline V gene lookup returns CDR1 MDHEN and CDR2 SYDVKM. This CDR3 contains 16 residues. Unmatched junction bases numbered 8, after V lost 5 bases and J lost 5 bases. The CDR3 spells CASSGSSGRVGDTQYF. The CDR3 region has the DNA TGTGCCAGCAGTGGTTCTAGCGGGAGGGTGGGAGATACGCAGTATTTT. Supplemented by reference TRBV28 and TRBJ2-3, the full variable domain reads DVKVTQSSRYLVKRTGEKVFLECVQDMDHENMFWYRQDPGLGLRLIYFSYDVKMKEKGDIPEGYSVSREKKERFSLILESASTNQTSMYLCASSGSSGRVGDTQYFGPGTRLTVL.